This TCR beta chain was captured in a study of blood T cells in healthy people across ages. CDR1 and CDR2 (germline): SGDLS, YYNGEE. This CDR3 region has 16 residues. V lost 4 bases, J lost 3 bases, and 18 bases lay in between. The authors ran a second PCR of roughly 6 to 12 cycles using a sample-barcoded 5' primer and a J-beta primer mix. Using its own MiXCR run on the 5' RACE reads, TCRdb lists one record per CDR3 protein. The sample includes hundreds of thousands of distinct CDR3 sequences, roughly 56% of them seen just once. This rearrangement joins TRBV9 to TRBJ2-3; no clear D gene. The TCR was taken from a man aged 35-49 years in good health. Sequenced material: blood. This CDR3 reads CASSTFRQHNTDTQYF. In nucleotides, the CDR3 is TGTGCCAGCAGCACATTTCGGCAGCACAATACAGATACGCAGTATTTT.